These T cell receptor beta chains were read from a single sample in a study of response to subunit inactivated influenza vaccine. TCRdb fed the RT-PCR reads into MiXCR, producing one record per CDR3 protein. Of fewer than 650,000 distinct CDR3 sequences in the sample, under 15% were seen once. The sample in question was PBMCs from blood, obtained around seven weeks after vaccination. These receptor sequences come from a man aged 45-65 years who received an inactivated influenza vaccine. The CDR3 runs from the conserved cysteine through the conserved F or W. The D gene is left open where the match is weak. Only part of the rows carry a size: once, few, many, or a class if the clone is expanded.

TRBV20-1,TRBJ1-2,NA,TRBD1,CSAPMSGTGSYGYTF,TGCAGTGCCCCTATGTCAGGGACAGGGAGTTATGGCTACACCTTC
TRBV4-3,TRBJ2-6,NA,NA,CASSLQISGANVLTF,TGCGCCAGCAGCCTTCAAATCTCTGGGGCCAACGTCCTGACTTTC
TRBV5-1,TRBJ2-5,few,NA,CASSLEKGWETQYF,TGCGCCAGCAGCTTGGAAAAGGGTTGGGAGACCCAGTACTTC
TRBV29-1,TRBJ2-3,few,NA,CSVLTDTQYF,TGCAGCGTACTCACAGATACGCAGTATTTT
TRBV5-6,TRBJ2-1,NA,TRBD1,CASSLGVNRGAYNEQFF,TGTGCCAGCAGCTTGGGTGTGAACAGGGGGGCCTACAATGAGCAGTTCTTC
TRBV5-1,TRBJ2-1,few,NA,CASSLQGSGNEQFF,TGCGCCAGCAGCTTACAGGGTTCTGGCAATGAGCAGTTCTTC
TRBV27,TRBJ2-1,many,NA,CASKSERVTSYNEQFF,TGTGCCAGCAAGTCGGAGCGGGTCACCTCCTACAATGAGCAGTTCTTC
TRBV12-3/TRBV12-4,TRBJ2-1,NA,TRBD2,CASSLVACGGNEQFF,TGTGCCAGCAGTTTGGTCGCTTGCGGGGGGAATGAGCAGTTCTTC
TRBV20-1,TRBJ1-1,NA,NA,CSANRAKNTEAFF,TGCAGTGCAAACAGGGCAAAGAACACTGAAGCTTTCTTT
TRBV20-1,TRBJ1-2,few,NA,CSAAGGNYGYTF,TGCAGTGCTGCCGGCGGGAACTATGGCTACACCTTC
TRBV10-3,TRBJ1-1,few,NA,CAISASGTHTNTEAFF,TGTGCCATCAGTGCCTCCGGGACACACACGAACACTGAAGCTTTCTTT
TRBV10-3,TRBJ2-7,NA,TRBD1,CAIRGTGFSYEQYF,TGTGCCATCAGGGGGACAGGGTTTAGTTACGAGCAGTACTTC
TRBV5-6,TRBJ2-7,NA,NA,CASSLTGLISYEQYF,TGTGCCAGCAGCTTGACAGGGTTAATATCCTACGAGCAGTACTTC
TRBV3-1,TRBJ2-1,few,NA,CASSQDTSNNEQFF,TGTGCCAGCAGCCAAGATACCAGCAATAATGAGCAGTTCTTC
TRBV12-3/TRBV12-4,TRBJ2-7,many,NA,CASSLEGHYYEQYF,TGTGCCAGCAGTTTAGAGGGACACTACTACGAGCAGTACTTC
TRBV4-2,TRBJ2-1,many,TRBD1,CASSQDLGAGGYEQFF,TGTGCCAGCAGCCAAGATCTTGGGGCAGGGGGCTATGAGCAGTTCTTC
TRBV15,TRBJ2-3,few,NA,CATSREYPFRRADTQYF,TGTGCCACCAGCAGAGAATACCCATTTAGGCGGGCAGATACGCAGTATTTT
TRBV7-8,TRBJ2-7,many,NA,CASSSGPRSSYEQYF,TGTGCCAGCAGCTCCGGACCTCGGAGCTCCTACGAGCAGTACTTC
TRBV7-6,TRBJ2-1,few,TRBD2,CASSPGRISYNEQFF,TGTGCCAGCAGCCCCGGGAGGATCTCCTACAATGAGCAGTTCTTC
TRBV3-1,TRBJ2-5,NA,NA,CASRSRGALKETQYF,TGTGCCAGCAGGTCCCGGGGAGCGCTGAAAGAGACCCAGTACTTC
TRBV7-2,TRBJ2-5,NA,NA,CASSLYQARGGQYF,TGTGCCAGCAGCTTATACCAGGCCCGGGGAGGCCAGTACTTC
TRBV28,TRBJ2-4,few,NA,CASLGSGSGNIQYF,TGTGCCAGTTTGGGATCAGGGTCCGGAAACATTCAGTACTTC
TRBV20-1,TRBJ1-6,NA,NA,CSASAGAALNSPLHF,TGCAGTGCCTCCGCCGGGGCGGCCCTTAATTCACCCCTCCACTTT
TRBV7-9,TRBJ1-1,NA,NA,CASSRRDGGNGAFF,TGTGCCAGCAGCCGAAGAGACGGGGGAAATGGAGCTTTCTTT
TRBV3-1,TRBJ2-5,many,TRBD2,CASGTSGGSRTQYF,TGTGCCAGCGGGACTAGCGGGGGTTCAAGGACCCAGTACTTC
TRBV29-1,TRBJ2-1,NA,NA,CSGAVNNEQFF,TGCAGCGGAGCGGTGAACAATGAGCAGTTCTTC
TRBV2,TRBJ2-1,few,TRBD2,CASSVGLAGYEQFF,TGTGCCAGCAGTGTAGGACTAGCGGGCTATGAGCAGTTCTTC
TRBV10-3,TRBJ2-7,NA,NA,CAISESGRRLGHEQYF,TGTGCCATCAGTGAGTCCGGAAGGAGGCTAGGCCACGAGCAGTACTTC
TRBV7-9,TRBJ2-5,few,TRBD2,CASSSGLAVETQYF,TGTGCCAGCAGCTCGGGACTAGCGGTGGAGACCCAGTACTTC
TRBV6-5,TRBJ1-2,NA,TRBD1,CASSYSVDRGTYGYTF,TGTGCCAGCAGTTACTCAGTGGACAGGGGAACTTATGGCTACACCTTC
TRBV12-3/TRBV12-4,TRBJ2-1,NA,NA,CASSLIGAGEQFF,TGTGCCAGCAGTTTAATAGGGGCGGGTGAGCAGTTCTTC
TRBV27,TRBJ2-7,many,NA,CASSLSEGPVHYEQYF,TGTGCCAGCAGTTTATCGGAGGGACCAGTTCACTACGAGCAGTACTTC
TRBV12-3/TRBV12-4,TRBJ1-6,few,TRBD1,CASRGDRDSPLHF,TGTGCCAGCAGGGGGGACAGGGATTCACCCCTCCACTTT
TRBV6-1,TRBJ2-7,NA,TRBD2,CATRGGGLALEQYF,TGTGCCACTCGTGGGGGGGGACTAGCCCTCGAGCAGTACTTC
TRBV4-3,TRBJ1-4,NA,NA,CASSQAGALMPEKLFF,TGCGCCAGCAGCCAAGCCGGGGCCCTAATGCCGGAAAAACTGTTTTTT
TRBV4-3,TRBJ2-1,few,NA,CASSQDSRAGSYNEQFF,TGCGCCAGCAGCCAAGATTCTCGGGCGGGGTCATACAATGAGCAGTTCTTC
TRBV10-3,TRBJ1-4,few,NA,CAISESDSRNEKLFF,TGTGCCATCAGTGAGTCGGATAGCCGTAATGAAAAACTGTTTTTT
TRBV10-3,TRBJ1-5,NA,NA,CAINDRNNQPQHF,TGTGCCATCAACGACAGGAACAATCAGCCCCAGCATTTT
TRBV7-9,TRBJ1-1,few,TRBD1,CASSLGTAAFF,TGTGCCAGCAGCTTGGGGACAGCCGCTTTCTTT
TRBV15,TRBJ2-7,NA,TRBD2,CATSRVSGSSYEQYF,TGTGCCACCAGCAGAGTTAGCGGGAGCTCCTACGAGCAGTACTTC
TRBV2,TRBJ2-1,NA,NA,CASSEAGVGFF,TGTGCCAGCAGTGAAGCGGGAGTCGGGTTCTTC
TRBV6-5,TRBJ2-1,many,TRBD2,CASSYSWRGGSYNEQFF,TGTGCCAGCAGTTACTCGTGGCGGGGGGGCTCCTACAATGAGCAGTTCTTC
TRBV4-1,TRBJ2-2,once,TRBD1,CASSQPYRGRPTGELFF,TGCGCCAGCAGCCAACCTTACAGGGGGCGACCCACCGGGGAGCTGTTTTTT
TRBV28,TRBJ2-1,once,NA,CAICLFGHTGSPYNEQFF,TGTGCCATCTGTTTATTCGGGCACACGGGGTCACCCTACAATGAGCAGTTCTTC